This T cell receptor (beta chain) was profiled in a study of Graves' ophthalmopathy and Graves' hyperthyroidism. Amplifying from RNA transcripts, the study obtained TCR beta CDR3 regions. The authors performed first-round RT-PCR with HTBI primers and then a second-round multiplex PCR. TCRdb reanalysed the multiplex PCR reads using MiXCR and keeps one entry per CDR3 protein. The repertoire consists of under 200,000 distinct CDR3 sequences, with 30% to 45% occurring once and the leading ten covering around 5.8%. Trimming left V 1 base short and J 4 bases short, with 10 bases between. CDR3 size: 14 residues.

The sample was peripheral blood. The V and J genes are TRBV12-3 or TRBV12-4 and TRBJ1-2; D gene unclear. The source is a woman between 35 and 50 years old with Graves' ophthalmopathy. CDR3 amino acids: CASSLGSFSYGYTF. The DNA of the CDR3 is TGTGCCAGCAGTTTAGGGTCTTTCAGCTATGGCTACACCTTC.